There are a few counts of the clone carrying this T cell receptor beta chain. Its antigen is unknown. The record originates from a study of T cell repertoires in cytomegalovirus infection. Study-wide background: The authors used CMV epitopes that were HLA-C-restricted (recently identified) and HLA-B-restricted (well studied). TCR beta signatures that were public indicated CMV infection and matching HLA type.

Study findings and constraints: Of the TCR beta families, the public ones yielded a cumulative frequency that identified carriers of CMV plus the relevant HLA. Ex vivo, HLA-C-restricted CMV-specific TCR beta clonotypes prevailed over the rest of the response.

The germline V gene has CDR1 LNHDA and CDR2 SQIVND (reference sequence). The CDR3 extends over 15 amino acids. The germline V and J ends were trimmed by 3 bases and 0 bases, with 9 bases remaining between them. TCRdb processed the reads anew with MiXCR; each CDR3 protein has one entry. The data contain 800,000 to 950,000 distinct CDR3 sequences, less than 35% of them singletons. The sequence was collected from a human donor in good health (CMV status not recorded). Some clones in this sample may be carry-over from other donors' samples. The material sequenced was cultured CD8+ T cells from PBMCs, taken from culture after CMV antigen stimulation. The V call is TRBV19, the J call TRBJ1-3; D gene uncertain. The CDR3 is CASSMSASSGNTIYF. The CDR3 DNA reads TGTGCCAGTAGTATGAGTGCCAGCTCTGGAAACACCATATATTTT. The whole variable domain, remainder taken from reference TRBV19 and TRBJ1-3, is DGGITQSPKYLFRKEGQNVTLSCEQNLNHDAMYWYRQDPGQGLRLIYYSQIVNDFQKGDIAEGYSVSREKKESFPLTVTSAQKNPTAFYLCASSMSASSGNTIYFGEGSWLTVV.